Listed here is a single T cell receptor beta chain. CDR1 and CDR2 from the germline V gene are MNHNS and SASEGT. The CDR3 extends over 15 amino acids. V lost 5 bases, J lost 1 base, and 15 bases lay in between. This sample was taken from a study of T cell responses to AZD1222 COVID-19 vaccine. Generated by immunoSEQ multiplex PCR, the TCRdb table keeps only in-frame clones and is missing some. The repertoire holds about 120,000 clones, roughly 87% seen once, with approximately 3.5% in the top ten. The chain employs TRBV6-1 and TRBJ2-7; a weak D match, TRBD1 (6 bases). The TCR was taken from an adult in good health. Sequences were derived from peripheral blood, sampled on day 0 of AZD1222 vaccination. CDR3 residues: CASSKGQSVSYEQYF. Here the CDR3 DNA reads TGTGCCAGCAGTAAAGGACAGAGTGTTTCCTACGAGCAGTACTTC.